The source of this TCR beta chain is a study of blood T cell dynamics during melanoma immunotherapy (TCRdb year 2020). Context from the whole study: The patients had metastatic melanoma and were given first-line pembrolizumab or nivolumab plus ipilimumab as standard of care in the United Kingdom. To identify early correlates of response, the study profiled peripheral T cell receptor repertoires in patients with metastatic melanoma before and after one cycle of checkpoint inhibitor therapy. The training cohort was made up of consecutive patients, while a further independent group of patients from the same centre was pooled to form an external validation set.

For every cfDNA sample, a fixed 40 ng of plasma cell-free DNA was loaded. TCR beta CDR3 sequences were amplified from genomic DNA using the immunoSEQ TCRb Assay kit according to manufacturer instructions. The KAPA Library Quantification Kit for Illumina platforms was used to quantify pooled libraries by qPCR. Pooled libraries were sequenced on an Illumina NextSeq 500, clustered at about 0.55-1.1 pM. The source study handled its data this way. TCR data were analyzed using immunoSEQ ANALYZER and the R LymphoSeq package. A rearrangement efficiency score was calculated as productive divided by the sum of productive and non-productive CDR3 sequences. Clonality was measured with the Gini coefficient and diversity with the Renyi index at alpha=1, compared pairwise between timepoints within each patient. In LymphoSeq, clonal relatedness was computed with an edit distance of 3 and repertoire similarity was computed with the Bhattacharyya coefficient. To classify response, a linear discriminant analysis based on week-3 changes in clonality and diversity was built using the R MASS and caret packages. The table was pulled from immuneACCESS by TCRdb, which kept in-frame rearrangements only. Such tables lose some clones; where checked, under half of the loss comes from unresolved V genes, and the rest has no known cause. From that table come the V and J calls and clone size; the DNA was used to work out D and trimming. The sample table contains 290 or so clones; only one count was recorded for around four fifths of them. 10% to 15% of the sample is in the top ten clones.

This clone turned up a few times. It lacks a known antigen. No base quality information exists; no much larger clone differs at one position. The research as a whole found: The change in cfDNA rearrangement efficiency score from T0 to W3 rose in patients achieving disease control but not in progressors, suggesting increased peripheral T cell turnover. Whether the T cell clones behind the repertoire changes were melanoma-specific or instead reflected general immune activation was something the study could not determine. The relatively small sample size was acknowledged as something that could potentially limit how far the results can be generalized.

The time point label of this sample denotes: week 3, after first cycle of checkpoint inhibitor. Blood samples were taken before treatment (T0) and at week 3 (W3), following the first cycle of checkpoint blockade. Except for a couple of patients with rapid clinical progression, response was assessed 12 weeks after the first infusion by RECIST 1.1; disease control meant complete response, partial response or stable disease. Patients were excluded for prior systemic cancer treatment, concomitant immunosuppressant therapy or synchronous other active malignancies. Bulk PBMC and plasma cell-free DNA were both sequenced for TCR beta so that circulating cells and T cell turnover could be tracked. CDR1 and CDR2 (LGHNA, YNFKEQ) derive from the germline V gene. The junction shows trimming of 0 bases on V and 1 base on J, plus 9 bases between the germline ends. The CDR3 covers 15 residues, taking in both the cysteine and the phenylalanine. Only CDR3 DNA remains: 45 bases, in frame from the first base.

The chain employs TRBV4-2 and TRBJ1-1; the D gene remains uncertain. Sample: cell-free DNA from blood, taken from a patient treated with checkpoint blockade. The sample's cell subset or site label, in plain terms: plasma cell-free DNA. This TCR was sampled from a human donor with melanoma. CDR3 loop: CASSQEKTPNTEAFF. The DNA sequence reads TGTGCCAGCAGCCAAGAAAAAACTCCGAACACTGAAGCTTTCTTT.